The clone carrying this T cell receptor beta chain was counted only a few times. Its antigen is unidentified. The V end lost 3 bases, the J end lost 2 bases, and 15 bases lay between the germline ends. Germline CDR1 MGHRA, CDR2 YSYEKL. The CDR3 consists of 16 residues. TCRdb keeps only in-frame clones here, not all; method: immunoSEQ multiplex PCR. Of roughly 100,000 clones in the sample, approximately 94% were seen once. These data originate in a study of graft-versus-host responses after intestinal transplantation. The chain combines TRBV4-1 with TRBJ2-3; D may be TRBD1 (6 bases). This clonotype was obtained from a human donor who received an intestinal transplant. The sequencing used unstimulated CD8+ T cells sorted from spleen or lymph node cells, collected before intestinal transplant. CDR3 bases: TGCGCCAGCAGCCAGCCCCGGGACACAATCACAGATACGCAGTATTTT. Protein product: CASSQPRDTITDTQYF.